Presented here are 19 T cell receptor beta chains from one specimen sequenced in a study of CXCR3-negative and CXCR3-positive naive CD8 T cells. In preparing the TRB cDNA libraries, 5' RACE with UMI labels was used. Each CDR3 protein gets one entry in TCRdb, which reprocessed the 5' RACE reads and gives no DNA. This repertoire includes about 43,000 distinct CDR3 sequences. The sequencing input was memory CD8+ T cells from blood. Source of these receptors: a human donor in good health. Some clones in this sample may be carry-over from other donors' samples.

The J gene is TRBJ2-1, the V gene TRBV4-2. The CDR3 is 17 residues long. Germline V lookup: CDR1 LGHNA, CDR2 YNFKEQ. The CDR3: CASSQDLELASYNEQFF.

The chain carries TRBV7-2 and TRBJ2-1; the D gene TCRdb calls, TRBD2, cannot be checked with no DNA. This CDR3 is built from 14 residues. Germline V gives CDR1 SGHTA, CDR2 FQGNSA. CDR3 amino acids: CASWEQRGGLEQFF.

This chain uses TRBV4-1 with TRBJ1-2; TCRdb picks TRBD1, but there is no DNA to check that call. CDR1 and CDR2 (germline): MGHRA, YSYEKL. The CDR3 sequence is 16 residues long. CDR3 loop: CASSKERDLRHYGYTF.

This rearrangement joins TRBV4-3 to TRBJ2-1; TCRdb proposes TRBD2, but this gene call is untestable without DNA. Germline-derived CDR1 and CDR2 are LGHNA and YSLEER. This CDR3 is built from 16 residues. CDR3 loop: CASSQELELAGGKVFF.

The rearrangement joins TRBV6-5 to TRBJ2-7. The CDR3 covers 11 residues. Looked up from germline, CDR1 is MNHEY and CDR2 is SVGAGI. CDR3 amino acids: CASSSNYEQYF.

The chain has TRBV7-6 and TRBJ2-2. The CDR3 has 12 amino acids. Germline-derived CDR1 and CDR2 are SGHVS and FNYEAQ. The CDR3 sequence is CASSLYTGELFF.

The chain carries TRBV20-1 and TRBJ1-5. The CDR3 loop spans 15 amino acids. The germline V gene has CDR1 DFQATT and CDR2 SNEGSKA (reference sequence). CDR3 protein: CSARPLLPGNQPQHF.

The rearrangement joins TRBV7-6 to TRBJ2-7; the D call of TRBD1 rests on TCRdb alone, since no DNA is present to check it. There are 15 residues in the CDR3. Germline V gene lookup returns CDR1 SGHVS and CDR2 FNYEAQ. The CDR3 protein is CASRSGQGLSYEQYF.

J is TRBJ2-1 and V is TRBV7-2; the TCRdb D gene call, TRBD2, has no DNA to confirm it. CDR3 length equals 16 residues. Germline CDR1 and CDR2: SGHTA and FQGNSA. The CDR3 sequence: CASSFPSGGANNEQFF.

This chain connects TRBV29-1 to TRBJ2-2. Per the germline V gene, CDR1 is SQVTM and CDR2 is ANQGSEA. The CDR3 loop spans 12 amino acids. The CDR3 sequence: CSVLSDTGELFF.

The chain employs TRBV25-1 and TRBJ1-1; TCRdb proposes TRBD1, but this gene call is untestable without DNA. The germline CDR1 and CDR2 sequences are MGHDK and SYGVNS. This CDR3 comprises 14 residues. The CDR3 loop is CASGTGTMNTEAFF. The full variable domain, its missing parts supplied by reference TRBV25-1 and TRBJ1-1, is EADIYQTPRYLVIGTGKKITLECSQTMGHDKMYWYQQDPGMELHLIHYSYGVNSTEKGDLSSESTVSRIRTEHFPLTLESARPSHTSQYLCASGTGTMNTEAFFGQGTRLTVV.

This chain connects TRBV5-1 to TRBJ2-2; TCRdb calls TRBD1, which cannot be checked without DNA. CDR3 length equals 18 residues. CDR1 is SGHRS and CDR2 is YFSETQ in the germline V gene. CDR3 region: CASSSGTGLGVNTGELFF. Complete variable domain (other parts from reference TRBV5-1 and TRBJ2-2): KAGVTQTPRYLIKTRGQQVTLSCSPISGHRSVSWYQQTPGQGLQFLFEYFSETQRNKGNFPGRFSGRQFSNSRSEMNVSTLELGDSALYLCASSSGTGLGVNTGELFFGEGSRLTVL.

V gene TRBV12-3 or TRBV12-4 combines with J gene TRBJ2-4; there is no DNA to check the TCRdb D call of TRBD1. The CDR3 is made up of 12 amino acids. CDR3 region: CASSFSRWAQYF.

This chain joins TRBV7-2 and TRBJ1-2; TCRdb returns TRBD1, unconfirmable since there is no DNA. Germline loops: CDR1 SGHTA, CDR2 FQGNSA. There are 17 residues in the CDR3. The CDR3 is CASSLVDARGGSYGYTF.

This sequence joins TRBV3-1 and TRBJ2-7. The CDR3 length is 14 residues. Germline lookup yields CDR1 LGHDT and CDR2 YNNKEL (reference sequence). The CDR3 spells CASSLSTVTYEQYF.

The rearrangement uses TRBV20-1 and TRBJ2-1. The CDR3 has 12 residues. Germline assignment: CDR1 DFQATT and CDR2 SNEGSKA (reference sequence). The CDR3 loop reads CSARDFYNEQFF.

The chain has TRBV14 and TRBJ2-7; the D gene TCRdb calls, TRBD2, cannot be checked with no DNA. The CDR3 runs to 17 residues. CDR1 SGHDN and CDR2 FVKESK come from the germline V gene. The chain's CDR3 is CASSLKPPGLISYEQYF.

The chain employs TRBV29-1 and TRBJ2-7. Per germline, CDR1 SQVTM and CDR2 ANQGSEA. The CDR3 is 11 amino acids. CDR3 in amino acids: CSVEAGYEQYF.

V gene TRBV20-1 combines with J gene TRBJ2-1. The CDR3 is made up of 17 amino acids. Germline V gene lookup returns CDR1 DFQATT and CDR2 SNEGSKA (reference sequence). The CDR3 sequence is CSARDSLERVSYNEQFF.